The T cell receptor (beta chain) described here comes from a study of cytomegalovirus exposure and HLA in healthy donors. General study results and limits: In a later analysis, first-cohort TCR clusters were found to tend to co-occur in the approximately 110 validation repertoires.

Clones were read by immunoSEQ multiplex PCR, and TCRdb kept only the in-frame ones, dropping some. The sample lists 99,000 or so clones, around 83% occurring once. Germline V lookup: CDR1 LNHDA, CDR2 SQIVND (reference sequence). The V end was cut by 1 base, the J end by 7 bases, with 17 bases between. This CDR3 is 16 amino acids long. For this clone: What it binds is unknown.

The chain uses TRBV19 and TRBJ1-5; D possibly corresponds to TRBD1 (5 bases). This TCR derives from a woman younger than 35 in good health and CMV-seropositive. Sequencing input: PBMCs. CDR3 nucleotides: TGTGCCAGTAGTATAGTGTTCAGCAGGGTGGAGCAGCCCCAGCATTTT. This sequence encodes CASSIVFSRVEQPQHF.